This is a list of T cell receptor beta chains from one sample in a study of cytomegalovirus exposure and HLA in healthy donors. The assay was immunoSEQ multiplex PCR, and TCRdb's table has in-frame clones only and misses some. The sample consists of approximately 200,000 clones, about 80% of them appearing once. Sequencing input: PBMCs. Receptors were obtained from a woman aged 25 to 39 in good health and CMV-seropositive. Each CDR3 is given without its conserved first and last residue. The size field is filled for only some rows; it gives once, few, many or a size class.

V gene: TRBV5-1; J gene: TRBJ1-2; clone size: NA; CDR3 protein: ASSLDFTGGWGYT
V gene: TRBV7-2; J gene: TRBJ1-5; clone size: NA; CDR3 protein: ASSTFQGSNQPQH
V gene: TRBV2; J gene: TRBJ2-5; clone size: NA; CDR3 protein: ASSGAGLASETQY
V gene: TRBV7-9; J gene: TRBJ2-2; clone size: NA; CDR3 protein: ASSPGLAGLNTGELF
V gene: TRBV13; J gene: TRBJ2-5; clone size: NA; CDR3 protein: ASSSSEAAAREETQY
V gene: TRBV7-7; J gene: TRBJ2-5; clone size: NA; CDR3 protein: ASSSSGLARETQY
V gene: TRBV6-1; J gene: TRBJ2-7; clone size: NA; CDR3 protein: ASSGAGLEYEQY
V gene: TRBV6-5; J gene: TRBJ2-1; clone size: NA; CDR3 protein: ASSYLRGDLYNEQF
V gene: TRBV4-3; J gene: TRBJ2-3; clone size: NA; CDR3 protein: ASSQLAGGTDTQY
V gene: TRBV5-4; J gene: TRBJ2-1; clone size: NA; CDR3 protein: ASSLGREQF
V gene: TRBV6-1; J gene: TRBJ2-5; clone size: NA; CDR3 protein: ASSAGQGRVETQY
V gene: TRBV12-5; J gene: TRBJ1-1; clone size: NA; CDR3 protein: ASGLTAGTANTEAF
V gene: TRBV6-1; J gene: TRBJ2-1; clone size: NA; CDR3 protein: ATERDRDNEQF
V gene: TRBV7-2; J gene: TRBJ1-1; clone size: few; CDR3 protein: ASSLGWRQEAF
V gene: TRBV13; J gene: TRBJ2-7; clone size: NA; CDR3 protein: ASSLGTNSYEQY